This T cell receptor (beta chain) was retrieved from a study of breast tumors, draining lymph nodes, adjacent tissues. One entry per CDR3 protein results from TCRdb running MiXCR on the multiplex PCR reads. Among 100,000 to 150,000 distinct CDR3 sequences listed, about 20% were seen once. This clonotype appeared many times. Losses at the gene ends were 1 base for V and 4 bases for J; bases not matched to a gene: 8. Per germline, CDR1 LGHNA and CDR2 YNFKEQ. The CDR3 runs to 16 residues. Breast cancer patients provided tissue from their axillary draining lymph nodes. V gene TRBV4-2 combines with J gene TRBJ1-2, with 8 positions matching TRBD1. The receptor was derived from a female donor with breast cancer. Some clones in this sample may be carry-over from other donors' samples. Sample: axillary lymph node tissue. CDR3 loop: CASSQALTGESYGYTF. In DNA, the CDR3 is TGTGCCAGCAGCCAAGCCCTGACAGGGGAGAGCTATGGCTACACCTTC.